This TCR beta chain emerged from a study of blood T cell repertoires in COVID-19. For the study at large: The United States, Italy and Spain supplied acute and convalescent COVID-19 samples. From T cells, B-cell-depleted T cells, or PBMCs came the material, which was cDNA or gDNA.

The authors' processing: From reference gene primer amplification, estimates of nucleated cell counts were derived. The table came from immunoSEQ multiplex PCR; TCRdb's copy has only in-frame clones and leaves some out. For V, J and clone size, that table is used; D and trimming come from the DNA. The table includes a few hundred thousand clones, about 89% detected once. CDR1 and CDR2 (germline): SQVTM, ANQGSEA. Trimming stripped 4 bases from V and 5 bases from J, with 19 bases between. CDR3 length: 15 amino acids. Sequencing was carried out using peripheral blood. This clonotype was obtained from a woman aged 45-60 years who had recovered from COVID-19. The chain links TRBV29-1 to TRBJ2-3; D is possibly TRBD2 (6 bases). The CDR3 nucleotides are TGCAGCGTTGGAGTCGCGGGATCGAGAGTAGATACGCAGTATTTT. Translated, it gives CSVGVAGSRVDTQYF.